One and the same sample provided the 8 T cell receptor beta chains below, sequenced in a study of T cells in Graves' hyperthyroidism and ophthalmopathy. TCR beta CDR3 region amplification was performed from RNA transcripts. TCR CDR3 regions were first amplified by RT-PCR with HTBI primers. TCRdb independently ran MiXCR on the multiplex PCR reads; one entry per CDR3 protein. The sample shows some 250,000 distinct CDR3 sequences, more than 14% of them seen only once. The sequencing input was blood. The source is a woman between 35 and 50 years old with Graves' hyperthyroidism that later progressed to Graves' ophthalmopathy.

This clonotype showed up just a few times. CDR3 loop: CASSLARFYEQYF. As DNA, the CDR3 is TGTGCCAGCAGTTTAGCACGCTTCTACGAGCAGTACTTC. The chain has TRBV28 and TRBJ2-7; unclear D gene. The CDR3 is made up of 13 amino acids. Looked up from germline, CDR1 is MDHEN and CDR2 is SYDVKM. The germline V and J ends were trimmed by 2 bases and 3 bases, with 8 bases remaining between them.

This clonotype has a count of ten or more. Here the CDR3 DNA reads TGTGCCACCCGACTAGCGGGAGGCCAAAACATTCAGTACTTC. Its translation is CATRLAGGQNIQYF. The rearrangement joins TRBV2 to TRBJ2-4, with 13 bases matching TRBD2. The V gene end was trimmed by 10 bases and the J gene end by 5 bases; junction bases not matched to a gene: 5. Germline V gives CDR1 SNHLY, CDR2 FYNNEI. This CDR3 is built from 14 residues.

The CDR3 coding sequence is TGCGCCAGCAGCCTGGCGGGTGGCGGAACCTACGAGCAGTACTTC. It codes for CASSLAGGGTYEQYF. This chain links TRBV5-1 with TRBJ2-7; possibly TRBD2 for D (5 bases). Germline V gene data show CDR1 as SGHRS and CDR2 as YFSETQ. V was clipped by 4 bases and J by 2 bases, with 16 bases between them. The CDR3 contains 15 residues.

The chain uses TRBV27 and TRBJ2-5; D may be TRBD2 (6 bases). V gave up 0 bases and J gave up 0 bases, with 14 bases separating them. CDR1 MNHEY and CDR2 SMNVEV come from the germline V gene (reference sequence). This CDR3 has 17 residues. The CDR3 spells CASSLSPLGDYQETQYF. The CDR3 DNA follows: TGTGCCAGCAGTTTATCGCCCCTTGGGGACTACCAAGAGACCCAGTACTTC.

This clonotype was seen many times. The gene calls are TRBV9 and TRBJ2-5; weak D call: TRBD1 (5 bases). Trimming stripped 0 bases from V and 5 bases from J, with 11 bases between. The CDR3 contains 14 residues. CDR1 is SGDLS and CDR2 is YYNGEE in the germline V gene. CDR3 sequence reads: CASSVASRVETQYF. Here the CDR3 DNA reads TGTGCCAGCAGCGTAGCGTCCAGGGTGGAGACCCAGTACTTC.

In its sample, this clonotype was seen many times. The rearrangement joins TRBV13 to TRBJ2-1; 7 bases agree with TRBD1. The trim removed 5 bases at V and 3 bases at J, leaving 7 bases unmatched. Per the germline V gene, CDR1 is PRHDT and CDR2 is FYEKMQ (reference sequence). The CDR3 sequence is 15 residues long. DNA of the CDR3: TGTGCCAGCAGCCGGGGACAGCTCTACTACAATGAGCAGTTCTTC. Amino acids: CASSRGQLYYNEQFF.

This clonotype was observed many times. The chain employs TRBV13 and TRBJ2-1; unclear D gene. CDR1 and CDR2 (germline): PRHDT, FYEKMQ (reference sequence). Trimming left V 4 bases short and J 8 bases short, with 9 bases between. The length of the CDR3 is 12 residues. The CDR3 loop reads CASSSSRDEQFF. In DNA, the CDR3 is TGTGCCAGCAGCTCTAGTCGGGATGAGCAGTTCTTC.

This clonotype occurred many times. V and J are TRBV12-3 or TRBV12-4 and TRBJ2-2, with D unresolved. The CDR3 sequence is 13 residues long. V shed 6 bases and J shed 5 bases, with 10 bases lying between them. The CDR3 here is CASRHFSTGELFF. Here the CDR3 DNA reads TGTGCCAGCAGACACTTTAGTACCGGGGAGCTGTTTTTT.